The 14 T cell receptor beta chains given below trace back to one sample, sequenced in a study of T cells after yellow fever vaccination. Using its own MiXCR run on the 5' RACE reads, TCRdb lists one record per CDR3 protein. In the table there are about 400,000 distinct CDR3 sequences, approximately 5.7% of which are singletons. Sample: PBMCs, taken 5 days after the yellow fever booster vaccination. These receptors originate from a man aged 25-40 years who received the YFV17D yellow fever vaccine.

The genes are TRBV5-1 and TRBJ2-6, with 8 bases that match TRBD1. In germline, CDR1 is SGHRS, CDR2 YFSETQ. The CDR3 runs 17 residues. V gave up 4 bases and J gave up 0 bases; unmatched junction bases: 6. The CDR3 loop is CASSTGTGTSGANVLTF. The CDR3 bases are TGCGCCAGCAGCACCGGGACAGGAACCTCTGGGGCCAACGTCCTGACTTTC.

The rearrangement uses TRBV5-4 and TRBJ2-2; no clear D. Germline V CDR1 and CDR2: SGHNT, YYREEE (reference sequence). The V and J ends lost 5 bases and 7 bases respectively, with 12 bases between them. The CDR3 totals 13 residues. The CDR3 sequence is CASSTDRRGELFF. CDR3 nucleotide sequence: TGTGCCAGCAGTACCGACCGGCGCGGGGAGCTGTTTTTT.

The table lists this clonotype with a few counts. The chain employs TRBV10-3 and TRBJ2-3, with D possibly being TRBD2 (5 bases). The ends were cut back, 5 bases at V and 0 bases at J, with 9 bases in the middle. The CDR3 loop spans 14 amino acids. CDR1 is ENHRY and CDR2 is SYGVKD in the germline V gene. The CDR3 DNA follows: TGTGCCATCAGTAGACGGGATAGCACAGATACGCAGTATTTT. This codes for CAISRRDSTDTQYF.

This clonotype has just a few counts. The V and J genes are TRBV11-3 and TRBJ2-3; TRBD2 agrees at 10 bases. This CDR3 spans 16 amino acids. After removal of 2 bases from V and 3 bases from J, the junction contained 5 bases not matched to a gene. Germline V gene data show CDR1 as SGHNT and CDR2 as YENEEA. CDR3 bases: TGTGCCAGCAGCTTATCTAGCGGGAGAGCGACAGATACGCAGTATTTT. This codes for CASSLSSGRATDTQYF.

This clonotype has more than one count but fewer than ten. J is TRBJ2-1 and V is TRBV12-3 or TRBV12-4, with TRBD2 as a possible D gene (5 bases). Trimming took 5 bases from V and 6 from J, leaving 17 bases between them. The CDR3 has 15 residues. Here the CDR3 DNA reads TGTGCCAGCAGTCTTGGACTTACTACCTCCAATGAGCAGTTCTTC. Translating it yields CASSLGLTTSNEQFF.

This clonotype was seen repeatedly, ten times or more. The chain has TRBV20-1 and TRBJ2-1; 8 positions agree with TRBD2. The germline V gene encodes CDR1 DFQATT and CDR2 SNEGSKA (reference sequence). CDR3 length equals 15 residues. Trimming at V came to 6 bases and at J to 1 base, leaving 8 bases not matched to a gene. In DNA, the CDR3 is TGCAGTGCGAGTCCGGGACTAGAGTCCTACAATGAGCAGTTCTTC. Translated: CSASPGLESYNEQFF.

This clonotype was seen many times. The rearrangement uses TRBV10-3 and TRBJ1-5; 8 bases are a match to TRBD1. The germline CDR1 and CDR2 sequences are ENHRY and SYGVKD. The CDR3 covers 15 residues. V shed 3 bases, J shed 5 bases, and the junction held 6 bases outside the gene matches. The chain's CDR3 is CAISEPDRGDQPQHF. As DNA, the CDR3 is TGTGCCATCAGTGAACCCGACAGGGGAGATCAGCCCCAGCATTTT.

This clonotype has a handful of counts. This rearrangement joins TRBV5-1 to TRBJ2-5; D possibly uses TRBD1 or TRBD2 (5 bases each). Trimming took 4 bases from V and 4 from J, leaving 14 bases between them. The CDR3 is 14 residues long. The V gene's germline CDR1 is SGHRS and CDR2 YFSETQ. The CDR3 sequence: CASSPGDARETQYF. In DNA form, the CDR3 reads TGCGCCAGCAGCCCTGGGGACGCCAGAGAGACCCAGTACTTC. Combining the CDR3 with reference TRBV5-1 and TRBJ2-5 gives the whole variable domain KAGVTQTPRYLIKTRGQQVTLSCSPISGHRSVSWYQQTPGQGLQFLFEYFSETQRNKGNFPGRFSGRQFSNSRSEMNVSTLELGDSALYLCASSPGDARETQYFGPGTRLLVL.

This clonotype was detected ten times or more. The chain carries TRBV5-1 and TRBJ2-3; tentatively, D is TRBD2 (5 bases). Between the trimmed V and J ends, which lost 2 bases and 3 bases, there was a span of 13 bases. The CDR3 extends over 15 amino acids. Germline V gene data show CDR1 as SGHRS and CDR2 as YFSETQ. CDR3 sequence: CASSFDYDITDTQYF. CDR3 DNA sequence: TGCGCCAGCAGCTTTGACTACGATATTACAGATACGCAGTATTTT. The whole variable domain, remainder taken from reference TRBV5-1 and TRBJ2-3, is KAGVTQTPRYLIKTRGQQVTLSCSPISGHRSVSWYQQTPGQGLQFLFEYFSETQRNKGNFPGRFSGRQFSNSRSEMNVSTLELGDSALYLCASSFDYDITDTQYFGPGTRLTVL.

This clonotype was seen many times. The chain carries TRBV12-3 or TRBV12-4 and TRBJ2-7; possibly TRBD1 or TRBD2 for D (5 bases each). This CDR3 region has 12 residues. Trimming removed 6 bases from V and 6 bases from J, with 12 bases in between. The DNA of the CDR3 is TGTGCCAGCAGGAGGGGAACTGGCGAGCAGTACTTC. Translation: CASRRGTGEQYF.

The rearrangement joins TRBV6-5 to TRBJ2-5, with a possible D match to TRBD2 (6 bases). V was cut by 6 bases and J by 3 bases, with 14 bases left in between. The CDR3 length is 14 residues. CDR1 and CDR2 from the germline V gene are MNHEY and SVGAGI. CDR3 in amino acids: CASRNSGVKETQYF. Written as DNA, the CDR3 is TGTGCCAGCAGGAACTCGGGGGTAAAAGAGACCCAGTACTTC.

The V and J genes are TRBV5-1 and TRBJ2-1; 10 nucleotides align to TRBD2. The CDR3 extends over 15 amino acids. The junction had 8 bases not matched to a gene; V was cut back by 4 bases and J by 7 bases. CDR1 is SGHRS, CDR2 YFSETQ, per germline. The CDR3 DNA sequence: TGCGCCAGCAGCAGGAAAGCGGGAGGGCCTAATGAGCAGTTCTTC. Amino acids: CASSRKAGGPNEQFF.

The sample holds many counts of this clonotype. The chain is built from TRBV9 and TRBJ2-6, with 8 bases aligning to TRBD1. V dropped 4 bases and J dropped 2; count of bases not matched to a gene: 17. The CDR3 is 20 residues long. Germline CDR1 and CDR2: SGDLS and YYNGEE. The CDR3 nucleotides are TGTGCCAGCAGCCCATCCCGGGACAGGCTCCGGGGCACTGGGGCCAACGTCCTGACTTTC. Translated, it gives CASSPSRDRLRGTGANVLTF.

This clonotype came up many times. This chain links TRBV5-1 with TRBJ2-3; a possible D gene is TRBD1 (5 bases). CDR1 is SGHRS and CDR2 is YFSETQ in the germline V gene. The CDR3 sequence is 13 residues long. Trimming shortened V by 4 bases and J by 5 bases, and 11 bases separated the two germline ends. CDR3 sequence: CASSSPGKDTQYF. The CDR3 DNA reads TGCGCCAGCAGCAGCCCAGGGAAAGATACGCAGTATTTT.